This entry concerns a single T cell receptor (beta chain). CDR3 size: 18 residues. Germline CDR1 and CDR2: SGHAT and FQNNGV. J was trimmed by 3 bases and V by 0 bases; bases with no gene match: 11. Deep-level assay runs were performed. In the original processing: Owing to the provision of junction-only sequences devoid of quality scores by immunoSEQ, filtering differed. Here immunoSEQ multiplex PCR was the method, and the copy in TCRdb shows in-frame clones only, minus some. V and J calls and clone size follow that table, whereas D and trimming were derived from the DNA. The sample lists roughly 2.1 million clones, about 92% occurring once. The data originate from a study of shared clonotypes between healthy human individuals. About the research overall: Three plates each covered CD4 naive and memory; CD8 naive two, CD8 memory one.

CD45RO-negative CD8 cells positively selected for CCR7 made up the naive population, which excluded terminally differentiated effector memory CD45RA+ cells. Material: naive CD8+ T cells from PBMCs. The chain combines TRBV11-2 with TRBJ2-3; TRBD2 matches 8 bases. This TCR came from a man aged 18 to 35 in good health. Some clones in this sample may be carry-over from other donors' samples. In DNA form, the CDR3 reads TGTGCCAGCAGCTTAGATCTAGCAGGACTAGCAGTTACAGATACGCAGTATTTT. It codes for CASSLDLAGLAVTDTQYF. Variable domain in full (rest from reference TRBV11-2 and TRBJ2-3): EAGVAQSPRYKIIEKRQSVAFWCNPISGHATLYWYQQILGQGPKLLIQFQNNGVVDDSQLPKDRFSAERLKGVDSTLKIQPAKLEDSAVYLCASSLDLAGLAVTDTQYFGPGTRLTVL.